This entry lists 8 T cell receptor beta chains sequenced from one sample in a study of shared clonotypes between healthy human individuals. The method was immunoSEQ multiplex PCR; TCRdb's version includes in-frame clones alone and lacks a portion of them. The sample shows about 580,000 clones, roughly 98% of them seen only once. Cells designated naive CD8 were CD45RO-negative and were positively selected for CCR7, with terminally differentiated effector memory CD45RA+ cells excluded. The sequencing input was naive CD8+ T cells sorted from blood. These receptors were obtained from a man aged 25-40 years in good health.

The chain couples TRBV5-1 to TRBJ2-7; D might be TRBD2 (6 bases). Trimming took 1 base from V and 5 from J, leaving 10 bases between them. The CDR3 is 13 amino acids. Germline-derived CDR1 and CDR2 are SGHRS and YFSETQ. The CDR3 coding sequence is TGCGCCAGCAGCTTGCTGCGGGGAGACGAGCAGTACTTC. This codes for CASSLLRGDEQYF.

The chain recombines TRBV7-8 with TRBJ2-1, with TRBD2 as a possible D gene (6 bases). Per germline, CDR1 SGHVS and CDR2 FQNEAQ. There are 15 residues in the CDR3. The germline V and J ends were trimmed by 2 bases and 2 bases, with 10 bases remaining between them. The CDR3 nucleotides read TGTGCCAGCAGCTTACCGGGAGTCGCCTACAATGAGCAGTTCTTC. It encodes CASSLPGVAYNEQFF. Full variable domain (rest looked up from reference TRBV7-8 and TRBJ2-1): GAGVSQSPRYKVAKRGQDVALRCDPISGHVSLFWYQQALGQGPEFLTYFQNEAQLDKSGLPSDRFFAERPEGSVSTLKIQRTQQEDSAVYLCASSLPGVAYNEQFFGPGTRLTVL.

The chain recombines TRBV4-3 with TRBJ1-5; 9 bases fit TRBD1. Trimming removed 5 bases from V and 1 base from J; junction bases left unmatched: 3. The CDR3 has 15 residues. CDR1 LGHNA and CDR2 YSLEER come from the germline V gene. The DNA of the CDR3 is TGCGCCAGCAGCGCGGACAGGGGAAGCAATCAGCCCCAGCATTTT. Translating it yields CASSADRGSNQPQHF.

The rearrangement links TRBV29-1 to TRBJ2-1, with 13 positions matching TRBD2. The CDR3 length is 16 residues. Germline loops: CDR1 SQVTM, CDR2 ANQGSEA. With 3 bases clipped from V and 8 bases from J, the junction kept 10 bases outside the gene matches. The CDR3 here is CSVEGLRTSGSYEQFF. DNA for the CDR3: TGCAGCGTTGAGGGGCTGCGGACTAGCGGGAGCTATGAGCAGTTCTTC.

This rearrangement joins TRBV10-3 to TRBJ2-2; D call uncertain. Per germline, CDR1 ENHRY and CDR2 SYGVKD. Trimming cost V 0 bases and J 1 base, with 15 bases left between them. The CDR3 length is 18 residues. CDR3 residues: CAISESTGGRMNTGELFF. The CDR3 DNA reads TGTGCCATCAGTGAGTCGACGGGTGGGCGGATGAACACCGGGGAGCTGTTTTTT.

In regard to this clone: Other DNA sequences in this specimen translate into the identical CDR3. J is TRBJ2-1 and V is TRBV7-2, with TRBD2 matching over 10 bases. Losses at the gene ends were 1 base for V and 6 bases for J; bases not matched to a gene: 0. Germline CDR1 SGHTA, CDR2 FQGNSA. The CDR3 runs 14 residues. The CDR3 here is CASSLGTSGNEQFF. CDR3 coding DNA: TGTGCCAGCAGCTTAGGGACTAGCGGCAATGAGCAGTTCTTC. Full variable domain (outside the CDR3, taken from reference TRBV7-2 and TRBJ2-1): GAGVSQSPSNKVTEKGKDVELRCDPISGHTALYWYRQSLGQGLEFLIYFQGNSAPDKSGLPSDRFSAERTGGSVSTLTIQRTQQEDSAVYLCASSLGTSGNEQFFGPGTRLTVL.

The genes are TRBV29-1 and TRBJ2-2; D is uncertain. Germline V lookup: CDR1 SQVTM, CDR2 ANQGSEA. The CDR3 sequence is 14 residues long. Trimming stripped 2 bases from V and 3 bases from J, with 10 bases between. The CDR3 spells CSVENGHYTGELFF. CDR3 sequence (DNA): TGCAGCGTTGAAAACGGGCACTACACCGGGGAGCTGTTTTTT.

V gene TRBV5-5 combines with J gene TRBJ2-3; D tentatively reads TRBD1 or TRBD2 (5 bases each). Trimming left V 5 bases short and J 4 bases short, with 14 bases between. Germline V gene data show CDR1 as SGHKS and CDR2 as YYEKEE (reference sequence). The CDR3 spans 14 residues. The CDR3 DNA follows: TGTGCCAGCAGGGGGACCCCCACCCCAGATACGCAGTATTTT. This encodes CASRGTPTPDTQYF.